These 14 T cell receptor beta chains were sequenced from one sample in a study of blood T cells in healthy people across ages. A sample-barcoded 5' primer and a J-beta primer mix were used in a second PCR of about 7 to 12 cycles. TCRdb re-derived calls from the 5' RACE reads in MiXCR, one entry per CDR3 protein. The table lists fewer than 800,000 distinct CDR3 sequences, roughly 50% of them singletons. The sample taken for sequencing was blood. These receptors were taken from a woman aged 55 to 70 in good health.

The rearrangement uses TRBV5-1 and TRBJ2-1, with D possibly matching TRBD2 (6 bases). The CDR3 loop spans 16 amino acids. Germline lookup yields CDR1 SGHRS and CDR2 YFSETQ. V lost 0 bases, J lost 14 bases, and 24 bases lay in between. CDR3 bases: TGCGCCAGCAGCTTGGAAATCGGGCGGGACTGGTCCTTCAAGTTCTTC. This encodes CASSLEIGRDWSFKFF.

CDR3 loop: CASRRTGLGYEQYF. CDR3 in DNA: TGTGCCAGCAGGCGGACAGGGCTGGGTTACGAGCAGTACTTC. The chain joins TRBV6-1 to TRBJ2-4; 8 bases match TRBD1. The closer fit of TRBJ2-7 to the DNA end suggests the J call may be wrong. The CDR3 is 14 amino acids. Germline V gives CDR1 MNHNS, CDR2 SASEGT.

The chain links TRBV5-1 to TRBJ2-1, with a tentative D call TRBD2 (6 bases). Trimming stripped 0 bases from V and 4 bases from J, with 14 bases between. CDR1 and CDR2 from the germline V gene are SGHRS and YFSETQ. The CDR3 is made up of 16 amino acids. The CDR3 DNA sequence: TGCGCCAGCAGCTTGGCCAAGTCTAGCGCTTACAATGAGCAGTTCTTC. It is translated as CASSLAKSSAYNEQFF.

The V call is TRBV7-9, the J call TRBJ2-1; TRBD2 matches at 8 bases. CDR1 SEHNR and CDR2 FQNEAQ come from the germline V gene (reference sequence). The CDR3 length is 15 residues. V shed 8 bases and J 6 bases; nucleotides not matched to a gene: 12. The CDR3 is CASQLISGAGNEQFF. Here the CDR3 DNA reads TGTGCCAGCCAGCTTATTAGCGGGGCCGGCAATGAGCAGTTCTTC.

To note about this clonotype: One end of the junction is discordant with germline, which a read error may explain. The genes are TRBV3-1 and TRBJ2-5; possible D gene TRBD1, 9 bases. Germline V lookup: CDR1 LGHDT, CDR2 YNNKEL (reference sequence). This CDR3 comprises 16 residues. CDR3 in amino acids: CASSPVAGQGSEAQYF. In DNA, the CDR3 is TGTGCCAGCAGTCCAGTAGCGGGACAGGGCTCAGAGGCCCAGTACTTC.

The chain links TRBV28 to TRBJ2-5; 7 nucleotides align to TRBD1. The CDR3 spans 15 residues. The germline gives CDR1 MDHEN, CDR2 SYDVKM. With 8 bases clipped from V and 9 bases from J, the junction kept 18 bases outside the gene matches. The CDR3 region has the DNA TGTGCCAGCCAGAGACAGGGTTCGGGTATGTCGGCCCAGTACTTC. Translation gives CASQRQGSGMSAQYF.

This clonotype was seen a few times. The chain carries TRBV29-1 and TRBJ2-1, with D tentatively TRBD2 (6 bases). Per germline, CDR1 SQVTM and CDR2 ANQGSEA. V dropped 2 bases and J dropped 10 bases, with 12 bases sitting between them. This CDR3 spans 12 amino acids. CDR3 DNA: TGCAGCGTTGAAACGGGGAGGAGGGAGCAGTTCTTC. It codes for CSVETGRREQFF.

The chain couples TRBV7-2 to TRBJ2-5; TRBD1 matches 10 bases. The V gene end was trimmed by 7 bases and the J gene end by 11 bases; junction bases not matched to a gene: 13. From germline, CDR1 is SGHTA and CDR2 FQGNSA. The length of the CDR3 is 14 residues. The CDR3 loop is CASIRDRGSNEQYF. For the CDR3, the DNA is TGTGCCAGCATCCGGGACAGGGGAAGCAATGAGCAGTACTTC.

The chain links TRBV29-1 to TRBJ2-5; 8 positions agree with TRBD2. J gave up 1 base and V 2 bases, and 6 bases lay outside the gene matches. CDR1 SQVTM and CDR2 ANQGSEA come from the germline V gene. This CDR3 comprises 15 residues. The chain's CDR3 is CSVEFSGTPQETQYF. Here the CDR3 DNA reads TGCAGCGTTGAATTTAGCGGGACCCCCCAAGAGACCCAGTACTTC.

About this clonotype itself: Its ends do not fully match the called genes, so a read error is possible. This chain uses TRBV20-1 with TRBJ2-4; 10 bases are a match to TRBD2. This CDR3 is 16 amino acids long. CDR1 and CDR2 from the germline V gene are DFQATT and SNEGSKA (reference sequence). This chain's CDR3 is CSARAGGPSAKNIQYF. The CDR3 nucleotides read TGCAGTGCCAGAGCGGGAGGGCCTTCGGCCAAAAACATTCAGTACTTC.

The sample holds a few counts of this clonotype. The gene calls are TRBV12-3 or TRBV12-4 and TRBJ1-2; no firm D call. This CDR3 contains 13 residues. Trimming left V 3 bases short and J 4 bases short, with 9 bases between. CDR3 DNA sequence: TGTGCCAGCAGTTTGAGGGCCTCCTATGGCTACACCTTC. Its protein is CASSLRASYGYTF.

This chain connects TRBV6-2 or TRBV6-3 to TRBJ2-1; D gene unclear. Germline values: CDR1 MNHEY, CDR2 SVGEGT. The ends were cut back, 7 bases at V and 6 bases at J, with 10 bases in the middle. CDR3 length: 12 residues. The CDR3 protein is CASINWSNEQFF. The CDR3 bases are TGTGCCAGCATCAATTGGAGCAATGAGCAGTTCTTC.

This clonotype has more than one count but fewer than ten. The J gene is TRBJ1-5, the V gene TRBV7-2; 7 bases agree with TRBD1. Germline V gene data show CDR1 as SGHTA and CDR2 as FQGNSA. J gave up 4 bases and V 1 base, and 10 bases lay outside the gene matches. The CDR3 is 17 residues long. CDR3 residues: CASSLDGRGQFNQPQHF. The CDR3 nucleotides are TGTGCCAGCAGCTTAGATGGGAGGGGACAGTTTAATCAGCCCCAGCATTTT.

The chain couples TRBV29-1 to TRBJ2-1; 10 bases align to TRBD2. Germline-derived CDR1 and CDR2 are SQVTM and ANQGSEA. This CDR3 region has 14 residues. The V segment lost 4 bases and the J segment 8 bases; nucleotides outside the gene matches: 8. CDR3 DNA sequence: TGCAGCGTTGCTCCTAGCGGGAGATGGGATGAGCAGTTCTTC. Its protein product is CSVAPSGRWDEQFF.